Given below is one T cell receptor beta chain in context. Its antigen is not identified. The record originates from a study of T cell responses to AZD1222 COVID-19 vaccine. Germline V gives CDR1 SGHRS, CDR2 YFSETQ. The CDR3 spans 17 residues. The J segment lost 7 bases and the V segment lost 2 bases, leaving 15 bases of the junction unmatched. Whole-study results and caveats: When two AZD1222 doses had been given, Spike-specific TCR breadth and depth rose.

The data were produced by immunoSEQ multiplex PCR, yet TCRdb's version contains in-frame clones alone and is incomplete. The data contain tens of thousands of clones, 80% to 90% of them seen just once; the ten biggest clones take up about 10%. This receptor was identified in an adult in good health. The sequencing here drew on peripheral blood, taken on day 0 of AZD1222 vaccination. This sequence joins TRBV5-1 and TRBJ2-7; 10 nucleotides align to TRBD1. Here the CDR3 reads CASSLPLGTGEKREQYF. The CDR3 DNA reads TGCGCCAGCAGCTTACCCCTCGGGACAGGGGAAAAGAGGGAGCAGTACTTC.